The clone carrying this T cell receptor (beta chain) was seen many times. No antigen is known for it. CDR3 size: 14 residues. CDR1 and CDR2 (germline): DFQATT, SNEGSKA (reference sequence). V was clipped by 3 bases and J by 6 bases, with 14 bases between them. TCRdb processed the reads anew with MiXCR; each CDR3 protein has one entry. The table records about 14,000 distinct CDR3 sequences, roughly an eighth of them present only once. The data were taken from a study of type 1 regulatory T cells. Whole-study context: T-allo10 is a Tr1-enriched, alloantigen-specific CD4 T cell product made in vitro.

The specimen sequenced was cultured T cells, either the whole culture or a sorted T cell fraction (not recorded which). This rearrangement joins TRBV20-1 to TRBJ2-2; possibly TRBD1 for D (6 bases). This receptor was obtained from a human donor in good health. The CDR3 is CSARHRAGSGELFF. For the CDR3, the DNA is TGCAGTGCTAGGCACAGGGCCGGGTCCGGGGAGCTGTTTTTT.